This T cell receptor (beta chain) was found in a study of cytomegalovirus exposure and HLA in healthy donors. The germline CDR1 and CDR2 sequences are SGHKS and YYEKEE (reference sequence). The CDR3 spans 16 residues. Trimming cost V 7 bases and J 6 bases; bases outside gene matches: 12. The PCR ran on 60 Vbeta and 13 Jbeta primers. Generated by immunoSEQ multiplex PCR, the TCRdb table keeps only in-frame clones and is missing some. The repertoire holds approximately 300,000 clones, with about four fifths as singletons. Of note for this clone: Antigen specificity is unknown.

Study-wide findings and caveats: There were about 160 TCR beta chains listed as cytomegalovirus-associated.

The sequencing sample was made of PBMCs. This receptor was obtained from a girl aged 2 to 9 in good health and CMV-seronegative. The chain couples TRBV5-5 to TRBJ2-2, with 10 bases aligning to TRBD1. The CDR3 loop is CASGAKTGGWAGELFF. The CDR3 coding sequence is TGTGCCAGCGGCGCTAAGACAGGGGGCTGGGCCGGGGAGCTGTTTTTT.